This T cell receptor (beta chain) was retrieved from a study of cytomegalovirus exposure and HLA in healthy donors. Study-wide findings and caveats: Association of a missense DCLRE1C variant with TCR beta V- and J-gene trimming was reported in a later analysis. Reports state that TCR beta sequences accurately predicted most subjects' HLA-A and HLA-B alleles. Altogether, 164 TCR beta chains were recorded as cytomegalovirus-associated.

As for this clone: Its antigen remains unknown.

The study ran its PCR with 60 Vbeta and 13 Jbeta primers. Profiling relied on immunoSEQ multiplex PCR, and the TCRdb table lists in-frame clones only, not all of them. Its listing shows around 140,000 clones. Sequencing was done on a sample of PBMCs. The origin of this receptor is a woman in her 40s in good health and CMV-seronegative.

This CDR3 is CASSPGTAYQPQHF. The DNA for the CDR3 is TGTGCCAGCAGCCCCGGGACAGCGTATCAGCCCCAGCATTTT. The V and J genes are TRBV7-2 and TRBJ1-5, with 7 bases lining up with TRBD1. Germline V gene data show CDR1 as SGHTA and CDR2 as FQGNSA. The CDR3 runs 14 residues. Trimming cost V 5 bases and J 5 bases; bases outside gene matches: 6.